Many counts were recorded for the clone carrying this T cell receptor beta chain. The source of the sample is a study of T cells in Graves' hyperthyroidism and ophthalmopathy. Germline CDR1 and CDR2: MNHEY and SVGEGT. CDR3 size: 15 residues. V lost 5 bases, J lost 4 bases, and 8 bases stayed unmatched. RNA transcripts served as the template for amplifying TCR beta CDR3 regions. Primed by the HTBI set, a first-round RT-PCR was run on the TCR CDR3. One entry per CDR3 protein, called by TCRdb with MiXCR from the multiplex PCR reads. The table lists 250,000 or so distinct CDR3 sequences, roughly 15% of them singletons.

This TCR was recovered from a woman aged 45-59 years with Graves' hyperthyroidism that later progressed to Graves' ophthalmopathy. Sequenced: blood. The chain carries TRBV6-2 or TRBV6-3 and TRBJ2-7; 10 bases align to TRBD1. This chain's CDR3 is CASSRDRGQIYEQYF. CDR3 DNA sequence: TGTGCCAGCAGTCGGGACAGGGGCCAAATTTACGAGCAGTACTTC.